This T cell receptor (beta chain) was retrieved from a study of blood T cells in healthy people across ages. In germline, CDR1 is MNHEY, CDR2 SVGAGI. V shed 2 bases and J shed 3 bases, with 13 bases lying between them. CDR3 length: 15 amino acids. Through a sample-barcoded 5' primer and a J-beta primer mix, a second PCR was run for 7 to 11 cycles. One entry per CDR3 protein results from TCRdb running MiXCR on the 5' RACE reads. The profile shows fewer than 750,000 distinct CDR3 sequences, around 52% of them singletons. This clonotype occurred a few times. The chain has TRBV6-5 and TRBJ1-1; D might be TRBD1 (6 bases). The source is a woman of 80 years or more in good health. The material sequenced was blood. The CDR3 here is CASSYTDSSDTEAFF. The CDR3 DNA is TGTGCCAGCAGTTACACGGACAGTTCCGACACTGAAGCTTTCTTT.